The rows below give T cell receptor beta chains drawn from one sample of a study of Ad26.COV2.S vaccination and SARS-CoV-2 variants. The data were produced by immunoSEQ multiplex PCR, yet TCRdb's version contains in-frame clones alone and is incomplete. The sample lists around 500,000 clones; about nine tenths were seen once. The sequenced sample was peripheral blood, obtained in a trial of Ad26.COV2.S vaccine versus placebo. Every receptor here comes from a person between 18 and 59 years old who received the Ad26.COV2.S COVID-19 vaccine or a placebo. Each CDR3 is given without its conserved first and last residue. Size values are once, few and many counts, or a class for expanded clones, and some rows have none.

abundance: .; j_gene: TRBJ2-6; v_gene: TRBV2; CDR3aa: ASSPRGPGANVLT
abundance: .; j_gene: TRBJ1-3; v_gene: TRBV7-2; CDR3aa: ASSLARTSGNTIY
abundance: .; j_gene: TRBJ2-1; v_gene: TRBV9; CDR3aa: ASSVVAGGHNEQF
abundance: .; j_gene: TRBJ2-1; v_gene: TRBV5-1; CDR3aa: ASALNLAGGQKF
abundance: .; j_gene: TRBJ1-5; v_gene: TRBV27; CDR3aa: ASSPGHSVNSNQPQH
abundance: once; j_gene: TRBJ1-1; v_gene: TRBV27; CDR3aa: ASSSTGGVGEAF
abundance: .; j_gene: TRBJ2-1; v_gene: TRBV19; CDR3aa: ASTQWLVTGTPMASGRTTQF
abundance: .; j_gene: TRBJ2-7; v_gene: TRBV14; CDR3aa: ASSPWGQKSYEQY
abundance: .; j_gene: TRBJ2-3; v_gene: TRBV30; CDR3aa: AWSPPRPTQY
abundance: .; j_gene: TRBJ2-1; v_gene: TRBV7-9; CDR3aa: ASSLGIEQF
abundance: .; j_gene: TRBJ1-6; v_gene: TRBV2; CDR3aa: ASRLDGVNSPLH
abundance: .; j_gene: TRBJ2-7; v_gene: TRBV5-6; CDR3aa: ASSLGVRYQY
abundance: .; j_gene: TRBJ1-1; v_gene: TRBV7-9; CDR3aa: ASSFYWRGRNTEAF
abundance: few; j_gene: TRBJ1-3; v_gene: TRBV19; CDR3aa: ASSPRQGDTIY
abundance: .; j_gene: TRBJ1-1; v_gene: TRBV2; CDR3aa: ASTPQLGRRLNTEAF
abundance: .; j_gene: TRBJ2-2; v_gene: TRBV7-2; CDR3aa: ASSLSPSTGELF
abundance: .; j_gene: TRBJ1-2; v_gene: TRBV5-1; CDR3aa: ASSLAVGGEWGT
abundance: once; j_gene: TRBJ1-1; v_gene: TRBV30; CDR3aa: AGPGQNTEAF
abundance: .; j_gene: TRBJ2-1; v_gene: TRBV18; CDR3aa: ASSPGLAGVQF
abundance: .; j_gene: TRBJ1-1; v_gene: TRBV4-2; CDR3aa: ASSQVPGSEAEAF
abundance: .; j_gene: TRBJ1-2; v_gene: TRBV30; CDR3aa: AWEKGLSGYGYT
abundance: .; j_gene: TRBJ2-2; v_gene: TRBV7-3; CDR3aa: ASSIDIATNTGELF
abundance: .; j_gene: TRBJ1-3; v_gene: TRBV16; CDR3aa: ASSQRREGNTIY
abundance: .; j_gene: TRBJ2-1; v_gene: TRBV6-5; CDR3aa: ASKTGAAVNEQF
abundance: .; j_gene: TRBJ2-5; v_gene: TRBV15; CDR3aa: ATSRDRSAIQETQY
abundance: once; j_gene: TRBJ1-2; v_gene: TRBV3-1/TRBV3-2; CDR3aa: ASSPRGAVSGYT
abundance: .; j_gene: TRBJ1-1; v_gene: TRBV11-3; CDR3aa: ASSLRGRNTEAF
abundance: .; j_gene: TRBJ2-5; v_gene: TRBV27; CDR3aa: ASSRRQGAETQY
abundance: .; j_gene: TRBJ2-7; v_gene: TRBV11-2; CDR3aa: ASSPTGTGTNEQY
abundance: .; j_gene: TRBJ2-4; v_gene: TRBV19; CDR3aa: ASMSWGPPLNIQY
abundance: .; j_gene: TRBJ1-3; v_gene: TRBV27; CDR3aa: ASSSSGSAGNTIY
abundance: .; j_gene: TRBJ2-3; v_gene: TRBV7-8; CDR3aa: ASSLARGTESTDTQY
abundance: .; j_gene: TRBJ1-2; v_gene: TRBV7-9; CDR3aa: ASSLGQANYGYT
abundance: .; j_gene: TRBJ2-7; v_gene: TRBV7-9; CDR3aa: ASSLVGRSYEQY
abundance: few; j_gene: TRBJ1-2; v_gene: TRBV19; CDR3aa: ASSPQHQSNYGYT
abundance: .; j_gene: TRBJ1-4; v_gene: TRBV15; CDR3aa: ATSPGTGGNKGEKLF
abundance: .; j_gene: TRBJ2-1; v_gene: TRBV28; CDR3aa: ASKVSVWSSYNEQF
abundance: .; j_gene: TRBJ2-7; v_gene: TRBV6-1; CDR3aa: ASSEGLGGLEQY
abundance: once; j_gene: TRBJ1-4; v_gene: TRBV29-1; CDR3aa: SVGGLGVATTNEKLF
abundance: .; j_gene: TRBJ2-7; v_gene: TRBV5-1; CDR3aa: ASSHRTAVNSYEQY